The T cell receptor beta chain under discussion was sequenced for a study of control samples from healthy donors and cancer patients. With 5 bases removed from V and 4 bases from J, the gap between germline ends came to 12 bases. The CDR3 covers 14 residues. CDR1 is SGHDT, CDR2 YYEEEE, per germline. Libraries were prepared by immunoSEQ multiplex PCR; TCRdb keeps only in-frame clonotypes and omits some of them. The data hold over 30,000 clones, with 86% observed a single time. The gene calls are TRBV5-6 and TRBJ1-4; D gene ambiguous. Sequenced: PBMCs. This receptor was identified in a woman between 35 and 50 years old with lung cancer. The CDR3 loop reads CASSKISLNEKLFF. In DNA form, the CDR3 reads TGTGCCAGCAGTAAAATCTCTCTTAATGAAAAACTGTTTTTT.